This is a list of T cell receptor beta chains from one sample in a study of radiotherapy plus CTLA-4 blockade in lung cancer. The protocol was immunoSEQ multiplex PCR, while the TCRdb copy is restricted to in-frame clones and leaves out a portion. The sample shows 50,000 or so clones, around 80% of them seen only once. The material sequenced was peripheral blood, taken from a patient treated with radiotherapy plus ipilimumab. These receptors were collected from a human donor with non-small cell lung cancer who had a partial response to radiotherapy plus ipilimumab. The CDR3 runs from the conserved cysteine through the conserved F or W. A D gene is named only where the DNA matches it firmly. Clone size is stated in some rows and not others, as once, few, many or a class when expanded.

cdr3_aa | cdr3_nt | d_call | v_call | clone_size | j_call
CASSLDRGGSNEQFF | TGTGCCAGCAGCTTAGACCGCGGGGGGTCCAATGAGCAGTTCTTC | TRBD2 | TRBV7-2 | . | TRBJ2-1
CASSLRSSGGTDTQYF | TGCGCCAGCAGCTTGCGGTCTAGCGGGGGCACAGATACGCAGTATTTT | TRBD2 | TRBV5-1 | . | TRBJ2-3
CASSSRDTYYNEQFF | TGTGCCAGTTCATCCCGGGACACCTACTACAATGAGCAGTTCTTC | . | TRBV19 | . | TRBJ2-1
CASSQVLTDIYGYTF | TGCGCCAGCAGCCAAGTTTTGACGGACATCTATGGCTACACCTTC | . | TRBV4-1 | . | TRBJ1-2
CASSSQGGYGYTF | TGTGCCAGCAGCTCCCAAGGAGGCTATGGCTACACCTTC | . | TRBV9 | . | TRBJ1-2
CASSRDRGFMNTGELFF | TGTGCCAGCAGCAGGGACAGGGGTTTCATGAACACCGGGGAGCTGTTTTTT | TRBD1 | TRBV5-8 | . | TRBJ2-2
CSVESLERQETQYF | TGCAGCGTTGAATCCCTAGAGAGGCAAGAGACCCAGTACTTC | . | TRBV29-1 | . | TRBJ2-5
CAWAKAGGTYEQYF | TGTGCCTGGGCTAAAGCGGGGGGTACCTACGAGCAGTACTTC | TRBD2 | TRBV30 | . | TRBJ2-7
CACPSGGSHEQYF | TGTGCCTGCCCCAGCGGGGGAAGCCACGAGCAGTACTTC | TRBD2 | TRBV30 | few | TRBJ2-7
CASSYSVVRGYGYTF | TGTGCCAGCAGTTACTCAGTGGTGCGGGGTTATGGCTACACCTTC | . | TRBV6-6 | few | TRBJ1-2
CASSYTGSGLSYEQYF | TGTGCCAGCAGTTACACGGGTAGCGGGCTCTCCTACGAGCAGTACTTC | TRBD2 | TRBV6-5 | once | TRBJ2-7
CASSSGLIKNTEAFF | TGCGCCAGCAGCTCAGGACTGATTAAGAACACTGAAGCTTTCTTT | . | TRBV5-1 | few | TRBJ1-1
CASSPLSLGRAAITEAFF | TGTGCCAGCAGCCCCTTATCGTTGGGCAGGGCGGCGATCACTGAAGCTTTCTTT | . | TRBV7-3 | . | TRBJ1-1
CASSPYTLGTGGSYEQYF | TGCGCCAGCAGCCCATACACCCTCGGGACAGGGGGCTCCTACGAGCAGTACTTC | TRBD1 | TRBV5-1 | . | TRBJ2-7
CASSAKGAYTEAFF | TGTGCCAGCAGCGCAAAGGGGGCGTACACTGAAGCTTTCTTT | TRBD1 | TRBV5-4 | . | TRBJ1-1
CASSLRGGAENEQFF | TGTGCCAGCAGCTTGCGCGGGGGGGCCGAGAATGAGCAGTTCTTC | TRBD2 | TRBV5-6 | . | TRBJ2-1
CASRISNTGELFF | TGTGCCAGCAGAATATCTAACACCGGGGAGCTGTTTTTT | . | TRBV6-5 | . | TRBJ2-2
CASSMSGSSSYEQYF | TGTGCCAGTAGTATGTCAGGGTCCTCCTCCTACGAGCAGTACTTC | . | TRBV19 | . | TRBJ2-7
CAWSWGPNTEAFF | TGTGCCTGGAGTTGGGGGCCGAACACTGAAGCTTTCTTT | . | TRBV30 | . | TRBJ1-1
CASTLGQANTEAFF | TGTGCCAGTACATTGGGACAGGCGAACACTGAAGCTTTCTTT | TRBD1 | TRBV19 | . | TRBJ1-1
CASSLGSGGYNEQFF | TGTGCCAGCAGCTTAGGGTCAGGGGGCTACAATGAGCAGTTCTTC | TRBD1 | TRBV11-2 | . | TRBJ2-1
CASSLTTSGGDTQYF | TGTGCCAGCAGCTTGACGACTAGCGGGGGGGATACGCAGTATTTT | TRBD2 | TRBV5-6 | few | TRBJ2-3
CASSSQYEQFF | TGTGCCAGCAGCTCCCAGTATGAGCAGTTCTTC | . | TRBV5-8 | once | TRBJ2-1
CASSPGTNTNYGYTF | TGTGCCAGCAGCCCGGGGACAAATACTAACTATGGCTACACCTTC | . | TRBV4-2 | . | TRBJ1-2
CASSPYRTPQETQYF | TGTGCCAGCAGTCCATACAGGACGCCACAAGAGACCCAGTACTTC | . | TRBV6-5 | . | TRBJ2-5
CASIPGESETQYF | TGTGCCAGCATACCAGGGGAGAGTGAGACCCAGTACTTC | . | TRBV2 | . | TRBJ2-5
CASSQDDRPLTRVNTIYF | TGCGCCAGCAGCCAAGACGACAGGCCATTAACTCGTGTAAACACCATATATTTT | . | TRBV4-1 | . | TRBJ1-3
CASTGTSYQETQYF | TGTGCCAGTACCGGGACTTCGTACCAAGAGACCCAGTACTTC | . | TRBV6-1 | once | TRBJ2-5
CASSERPNRGGEKLFF | TGTGCCAGCAGTGAGCGCCCCAACAGGGGGGGTGAAAAACTGTTTTTT | TRBD1 | TRBV6-1 | . | TRBJ1-4
CASSEFGTSGGPDTQYF | TGCGCCAGCAGTGAGTTCGGGACTAGCGGGGGGCCGGATACGCAGTATTTT | TRBD2 | TRBV10-2 | . | TRBJ2-3
CASSSMGWGAEAFF | TGTGCCAGCAGCTCGATGGGGTGGGGAGCTGAAGCTTTCTTT | . | TRBV7-2 | once | TRBJ1-1
CASSNQGATDTQYF | TGTGCCAGCAGCAACCAGGGGGCGACAGATACGCAGTATTTT | TRBD1 | TRBV5-6 | . | TRBJ2-3
CASSNRDSNQPQHF | TGTGCCAGCAGCAACAGGGATAGCAATCAGCCCCAGCATTTT | . | TRBV7-9 | . | TRBJ1-5
CASSQEGRIHYGYTF | TGCGCCAGCAGCCAAGAGGGCAGGATCCACTATGGCTACACCTTC | . | TRBV4-3 | . | TRBJ1-2
CASSQDGRSGELFF | TGCGCCAGCAGCCAAGATGGCAGATCCGGGGAGCTGTTTTTT | . | TRBV4-3 | . | TRBJ2-2
CASSGLGNTEAFF | TGTGCCAGCTCGGGGTTAGGGAACACTGAAGCTTTCTTT | . | TRBV6-6 | . | TRBJ1-1
CASSLSGPTPLHF | TGTGCCAGCAGCTTGTCAGGGCCGACACCCCTCCACTTT | . | TRBV5-6 | few | TRBJ1-6
CASSRSSYEQYF | TGTGCCAGCAGTCGAAGCTCCTACGAGCAGTACTTC | . | TRBV7-2 | . | TRBJ2-7
CASSDGTGGNEQFF | TGTGCCAGCAGTGACGGGACAGGGGGCAATGAGCAGTTCTTC | TRBD1 | TRBV6-4 | few | TRBJ2-1
CASSEDISYEQYF | TGTGCCAGCAGTGAAGACATCTCCTACGAGCAGTACTTC | . | TRBV6-1 | . | TRBJ2-7
CASSLARVHNEQFF | TGCGCCAGCAGCTTGGCCAGGGTGCACAATGAGCAGTTCTTC | . | TRBV5-1 | . | TRBJ2-1
CASSSGGNNSPLHF | TGTGCCAGCAGCTCGGGCGGGAATAATTCACCCCTCCACTTT | . | TRBV11-3 | . | TRBJ1-6
CASSQVGTGGLVQYF | TGCGCCAGCAGCCAAGTGGGGACAGGGGGCCTGGTTCAGTACTTC | TRBD1 | TRBV4-1 | . | TRBJ2-4
CASSSAGDYGYTF | TGCGCCAGCAGCAGCGCCGGGGACTATGGCTACACCTTC | . | TRBV5-1 | . | TRBJ1-2
CASSFLGAGANSPLHF | TGTGCCAGCAGTTTTCTTGGGGCAGGGGCTAATTCACCCCTCCACTTT | . | TRBV27 | . | TRBJ1-6
CASSSGTGWNNEQFF | TGTGCCAGCAGCTCCGGGACAGGGTGGAACAATGAGCAGTTCTTC | TRBD1 | TRBV11-2 | . | TRBJ2-1
CASRTDGLNTEAFF | TGTGCCAGCAGAACAGACGGATTGAACACTGAAGCTTTCTTT | . | TRBV6-4 | . | TRBJ1-1
CSVEGIWTSGGISYEQYF | TGCAGCGTTGAGGGCATATGGACTAGCGGGGGGATCTCCTACGAGCAGTACTTC | TRBD2 | TRBV29-1 | few | TRBJ2-7
CASSIPLNYGYTF | TGTGCCAGCAGCATACCACTAAACTATGGCTACACCTTC | . | TRBV11-2 | . | TRBJ1-2
CASSHEDTGDSPLHF | TGCGCCAGCAGCCACGAGGACACGGGAGATTCACCCCTCCACTTT | . | TRBV4-1 | . | TRBJ1-6
CASSPQRGGLGEQYF | TGTGCCAGCAGCCCGCAGCGGGGGGGCTTGGGCGAGCAGTACTTC | TRBD2 | TRBV9 | . | TRBJ2-7
CASSRLNSLNTEAFF | TGTGCCAGCAGTCGGCTTAACAGTCTGAACACTGAAGCTTTCTTT | . | TRBV2 | . | TRBJ1-1
CASSQAPAGAYLMDEQFF | TGTGCCAGCAGCCAAGCCCCAGCGGGGGCATACCTTATGGATGAGCAGTTCTTC | TRBD2 | TRBV27 | . | TRBJ2-1
CASSPRRAGELFF | TGTGCCAGCTCACCAAGGCGGGCCGGGGAGCTGTTTTTT | . | TRBV18 | . | TRBJ2-2
CASSLYSGGSWGELFF | TGTGCCAGCAGTTTATATTCAGGGGGCTCTTGGGGGGAGCTGTTTTTT | TRBD1 | TRBV28 | . | TRBJ2-2
CASSRGTEAFF | TGTGCCAGCAGTCGGGGCACTGAAGCTTTCTTT | . | TRBV6-1 | . | TRBJ1-1
CASKENSNQPQHF | TGCGCCAGCAAGGAGAATAGCAATCAGCCCCAGCATTTT | . | TRBV10-2 | few | TRBJ1-5
CASKGQGAGDTQYF | TGCGCCAGCAAGGGACAGGGGGCCGGGGATACGCAGTATTTT | TRBD1 | TRBV5-1 | . | TRBJ2-3
CASQGAGGSETQYF | TGCGCCAGTCAAGGAGCGGGGGGGTCAGAGACCCAGTACTTC | TRBD2 | TRBV19 | . | TRBJ2-5